The present T cell receptor (beta chain) was sequenced within a study of beta chain features in type 1 diabetes. Every bit of the isolated RNA underwent reverse transcription, so sequencing read expressed TCRB transcripts. Assay used: immunoSEQ multiplex PCR; TCRdb lists only in-frame clones, some missing. The sample lists fewer than 250,000 clones, around 10% occurring once. The source material was naive CD4+ T cells from blood. The sequence came from a woman aged 18-35 years in good health.

In nucleotides, the CDR3 is TGTGCCAGCAGTGAAGACCGGGGGGCCCAAGAGACCCAGTACTTC. Protein: CASSEDRGAQETQYF. The genes are TRBV2 and TRBJ2-5, with D possibly being TRBD2 (7 bases). This CDR3 region has 15 residues. Germline CDR1 is SNHLY and CDR2 is FYNNEI. V was trimmed by 1 base and J by 1 base, leaving 10 bases between them.